This TCR beta chain came from a study of T cells in Graves' hyperthyroidism and ophthalmopathy (dated by TCRdb to about 2019). In terms of the full investigation: Peripheral blood samples were taken at the time of initial diagnosis, prior to any treatment. A discovery cohort of roughly 100 patients, roughly 45 with Graves' ophthalmopathy and 57 with stable Graves' hyperthyroidism, was used to find distinguishing TCR V-J signatures. Prospective prediction of ophthalmopathy was tested in an independent validation cohort consisting of about 19 hyperthyroidism patients and some 16 patients who later progressed to ophthalmopathy. The 100 or so discovery patients were randomly split 7:3 into training and test sets. The study also compared thyroid tissue and blood T-cell repertoires from roughly 6 Graves' hyperthyroidism patients. After blood sampling, hyperthyroidism patients were treated with methimazole at a starting dose of 30 mg daily, and ophthalmopathy patients were treated with high-dose intravenous methylprednisolone. TCR Vbeta CDR3 sequencing of fewer than 150 peripheral blood samples (under 45 ophthalmopathy, over 70 hyperthyroidism and 17 progressor patients) is reported in the paper. Results the study describes overall, beyond this receptor: Sample size was not statistically predetermined, and investigators were not blinded to group allocation. In validation, the model predicted progression to ophthalmopathy with approximately 71% sensitivity and about 72% specificity, a median of about 6 months before onset. Most expanded thyroid clonotypes (frequency above 0.001) were also found in blood, which suggests that blood repertoires may mirror thyroid immune responses. A model built on a 13 V-J signature distinguished ophthalmopathy from stable hyperthyroidism, reaching about 89% sensitivity and around 81% specificity in cross-validation and 80%/75% in testing.

Stable Graves' hyperthyroidism was defined as no progression to ophthalmopathy during 18 months of follow-up. Hyperthyroidism patients were newly diagnosed, with disease duration under 2 months, and aged 18 to 65 years. Patients with uncontrolled infections, other autoimmune diseases, pregnancy or lactation were excluded. Clinical symptoms, serum thyroxine and TRAb, thyroid ultrasound, and orbital computed tomography formed the basis for the diagnoses. PBMCs were isolated from 8 to 10 ml of fresh peripheral blood by Ficoll-Paque density gradient centrifugation. Total RNA was extracted using Trizol reagent, and RNA quality was assessed on an Agilent 2100 Bioanalyzer. The V and J ends are trimmed by 6 bases and 5 bases, leaving 13 bases between them. Sequences LGHDT (CDR1) and YNNKEL (CDR2) are obtained from the germline V gene (reference sequence). There are 13 amino acids in the CDR3, from cysteine to phenylalanine inclusive. Only the CDR3 DNA stays, 39 bases, in frame from base 1.

Points on this clonotype: No antigen is known for it. Base qualities are missing; no much larger clone stands one base away.

The TCR beta CDR3 regions were amplified from the RNA transcripts. The TCR CDR3 was subjected to a first round of RT-PCR using the HTBI primer set and the Qiagen OneStep RT-PCR kit. Libraries were constructed in a second round of multiplex PCR, after which size selection and purification were carried out. Libraries were sequenced paired-end with 100 bp reads on an Illumina HiSeq2000. Turning to the authors' computational methods: Raw data were processed with SOAPnuke, discarding reads with adapters, uncalled bases, mean Phred below 15, or no exact constant-primer or identifier match. High-quality paired reads were merged using COPE v1.2.5, and each unique nucleotide sequence was defined as a clonotype. Clonotypes were aligned to IMGT TRBV, TRBD and TRBJ reference segments using MiTCR v1.1. The analysis included only V-J combinations with a frequency above 0.0001, which together covered 99.2% of the repertoires. A TCS score was defined as the ratio between F50 (clonal expansion) and ExV (chaos), using BLOSUM62-based TCRdist between CDR3 peptides within each V-J. Welch's t-statistics and random forest reduced just over 500 V-J features to 10 to 15, which were used in a naive Bayes classifier (R e1071). The raw public data were reprocessed by TCRdb itself: fastp quality trimming at Q25, MiXCR clonotype calling, in-frame beta chains only. Each entry is one CDR3 protein sequence, shown with its most common DNA and genes. These V and J calls derive from TCRdb rather than the authors' analysis. A total of about 620,000 distinct CDR3 sequences appear in this sample, roughly 15% of them only once. Jointly, the top ten make up about 3.8% of the sample.

The chain couples TRBV3-1 to TRBJ2-5; tentative D gene TRBD2, with 6 bases matching. The receptor comes from a woman in her twenties or thirties with Graves' hyperthyroidism. The material sequenced was blood. The sequenced DNA is TGTGCCAGCAGAGTTAGCGGAACGGAGACCCAGTACTTC. It translates as CASRVSGTETQYF.